This T cell receptor beta chain appears in the sequencing data of a study of T-cell reconstitution after alpha-beta-depleted transplantation in children. Findings and limits, study-wide: About two months after transplant, alpha-beta T cells reportedly came from several hundred expanded graft clones. Once a year had passed after transplant, T-cell counts and diversity came mostly from newly produced T cells. It was surviving recipient T cells and thymic progenitors that gave some patients high TCRbeta diversity at day 60.

This clonotype was picked up a small number of times. What it binds is unknown. Unique molecular identifiers were used to barcode this TCRbeta library. MiXCR, run by TCRdb on the PCR reads, gives a single entry per CDR3 protein. Among approximately 500,000 distinct CDR3 sequences listed, about 11% were seen once. CDR3 length: 16 amino acids. Deletions cut 5 bases from V and 6 bases from J, with 19 bases between. CDR1 SEHNR and CDR2 FQNEAQ come from the germline V gene (reference sequence). This chain uses TRBV7-9 with TRBJ2-2; D unresolved. This TCR was sampled from a child between 2 and 9 years old with inherited bone marrow failure, due to receive a stem cell transplant. The material sequenced was PBMCs, taken before TCRalphabeta/CD19-depleted stem cell transplant. DNA of the CDR3: TGTGCCAGCAGCGGCGTCGGGTTTGCGGACCCCGGGGAGCTGTTTTTT. It translates to CASSGVGFADPGELFF. Full variable domain (missing parts from reference TRBV7-9 and TRBJ2-2): DTGVSQNPRHKITKRGQNVTFRCDPISEHNRLYWYRQTLGQGPEFLTYFQNEAQLEKSRLLSDRFSAERPKGSFSTLEIQRTEQGDSAMYLCASSGVGFADPGELFFGEGSRLTVL.